This T cell receptor (beta chain) was documented in a study of blood T cell repertoires in COVID-19. Study in general: From the United States, Italy and Spain came samples of acute and convalescent COVID-19. Nucleic acid was either cDNA or gDNA, and it came from T cells, B-cell-depleted T cells, or PBMCs.

The assay was immunoSEQ multiplex PCR, and TCRdb's table has in-frame clones only and misses some. The table shows about 330,000 clones, with 88% occurring only once. V was cut by 2 bases and J by 7 bases, with 17 bases left in between. The CDR3 totals 16 residues. The germline CDR1 and CDR2 sequences are LGHNA and YSLEER. Sequenced: peripheral blood. The clonotype was recovered from a woman aged 45-60 years with active or convalescent COVID-19. V gene TRBV4-3 combines with J gene TRBJ2-2, with a tentative D call TRBD1 (5 bases). The CDR3 spells CASSQTSYQGGGELFF. The CDR3 region has the DNA TGCGCCAGCAGCCAAACGAGTTATCAGGGTGGCGGGGAGCTGTTTTTT.